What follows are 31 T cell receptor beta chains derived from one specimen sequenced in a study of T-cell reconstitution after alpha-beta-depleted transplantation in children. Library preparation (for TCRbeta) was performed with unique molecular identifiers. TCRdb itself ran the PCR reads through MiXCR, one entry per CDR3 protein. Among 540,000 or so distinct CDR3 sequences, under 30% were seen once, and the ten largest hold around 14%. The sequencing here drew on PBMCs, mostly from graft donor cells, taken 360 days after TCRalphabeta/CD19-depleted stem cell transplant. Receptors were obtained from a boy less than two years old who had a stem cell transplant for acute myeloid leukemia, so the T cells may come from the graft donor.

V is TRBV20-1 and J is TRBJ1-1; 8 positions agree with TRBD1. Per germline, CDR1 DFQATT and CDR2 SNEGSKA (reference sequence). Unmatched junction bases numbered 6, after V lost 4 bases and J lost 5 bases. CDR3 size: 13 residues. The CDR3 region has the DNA TGCAGTGCTAAAAGGACAGGGAGAACTGAAGCTTTCTTT. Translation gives CSAKRTGRTEAFF.

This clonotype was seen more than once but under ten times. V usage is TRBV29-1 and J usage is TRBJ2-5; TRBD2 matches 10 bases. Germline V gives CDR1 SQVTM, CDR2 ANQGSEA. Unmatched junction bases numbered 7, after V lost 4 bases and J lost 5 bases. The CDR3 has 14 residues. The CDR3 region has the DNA TGCAGCGTTGGGGGACTAGCGAGGGGGGAGACCCAGTACTTC. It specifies CSVGGLARGETQYF.

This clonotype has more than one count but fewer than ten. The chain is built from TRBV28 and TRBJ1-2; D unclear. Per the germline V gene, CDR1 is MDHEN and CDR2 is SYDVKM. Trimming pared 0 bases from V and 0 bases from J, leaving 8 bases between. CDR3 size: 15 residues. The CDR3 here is CASSLWDSANYGYTF. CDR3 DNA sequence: TGTGCCAGCAGTTTATGGGACTCCGCTAACTATGGCTACACCTTC.

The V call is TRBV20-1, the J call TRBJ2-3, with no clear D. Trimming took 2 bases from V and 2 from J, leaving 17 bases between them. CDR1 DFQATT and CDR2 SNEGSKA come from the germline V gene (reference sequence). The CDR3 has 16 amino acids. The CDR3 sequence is CSARHALPGLTDTQYF. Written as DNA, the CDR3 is TGCAGTGCTAGACACGCTCTCCCTGGCCTCACAGATACGCAGTATTTT.

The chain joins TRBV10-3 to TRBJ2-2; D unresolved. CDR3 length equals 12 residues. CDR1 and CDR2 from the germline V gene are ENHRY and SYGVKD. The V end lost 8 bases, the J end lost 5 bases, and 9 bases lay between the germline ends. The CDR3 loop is CAIQKYTGELFF. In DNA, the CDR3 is TGTGCCATCCAAAAATATACCGGGGAGCTGTTTTTT.

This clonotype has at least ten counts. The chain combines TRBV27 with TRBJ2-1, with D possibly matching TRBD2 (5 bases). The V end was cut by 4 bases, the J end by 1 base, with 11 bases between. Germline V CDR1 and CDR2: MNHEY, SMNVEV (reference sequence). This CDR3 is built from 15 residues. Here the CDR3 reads CASSSPGGSYNEQFF. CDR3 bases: TGTGCCAGCAGTTCTCCAGGAGGTTCCTACAATGAGCAGTTCTTC.

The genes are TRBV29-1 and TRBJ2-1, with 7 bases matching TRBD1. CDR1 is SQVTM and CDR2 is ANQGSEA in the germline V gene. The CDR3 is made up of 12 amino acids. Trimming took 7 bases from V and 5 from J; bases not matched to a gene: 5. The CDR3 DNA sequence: TGCAGCGATAGACAGGGACACAATGAGCAGTTCTTC. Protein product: CSDRQGHNEQFF.

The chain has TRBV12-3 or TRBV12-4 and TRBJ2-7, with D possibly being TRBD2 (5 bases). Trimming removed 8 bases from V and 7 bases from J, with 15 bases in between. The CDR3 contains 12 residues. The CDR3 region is CASAERKDEQYF. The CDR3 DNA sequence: TGTGCCAGCGCCGAGCGGAAGGATGAGCAGTACTTC.

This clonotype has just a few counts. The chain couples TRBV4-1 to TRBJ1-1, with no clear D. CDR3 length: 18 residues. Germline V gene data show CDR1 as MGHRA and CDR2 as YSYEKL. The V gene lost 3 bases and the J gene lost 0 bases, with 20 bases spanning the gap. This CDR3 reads CASSQAPVPSGMNTEAFF. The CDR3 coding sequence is TGCGCCAGCAGCCAGGCCCCAGTCCCCTCGGGGATGAACACTGAAGCTTTCTTT.

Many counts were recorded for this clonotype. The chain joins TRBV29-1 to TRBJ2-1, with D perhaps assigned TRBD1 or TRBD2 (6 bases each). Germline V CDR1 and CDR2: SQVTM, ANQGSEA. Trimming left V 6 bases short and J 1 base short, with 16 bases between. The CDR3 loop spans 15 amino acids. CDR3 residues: CSVGFRGGSYNEQFF. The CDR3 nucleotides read TGCAGCGTCGGGTTTAGAGGGGGGTCCTACAATGAGCAGTTCTTC.

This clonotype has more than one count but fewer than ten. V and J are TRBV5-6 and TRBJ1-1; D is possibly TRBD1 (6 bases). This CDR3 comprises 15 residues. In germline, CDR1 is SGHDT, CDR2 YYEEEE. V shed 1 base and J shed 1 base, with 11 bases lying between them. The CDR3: CASSLHPRGNTEAFF. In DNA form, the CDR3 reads TGTGCCAGCAGCTTGCATCCCAGGGGGAACACTGAAGCTTTCTTT.

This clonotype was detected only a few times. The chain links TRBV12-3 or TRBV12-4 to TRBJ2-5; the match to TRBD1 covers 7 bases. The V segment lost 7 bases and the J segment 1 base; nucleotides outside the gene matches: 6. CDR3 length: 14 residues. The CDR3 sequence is CASILDRPQETQYF. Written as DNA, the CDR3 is TGTGCCAGCATCCTGGACAGGCCCCAAGAGACCCAGTACTTC.

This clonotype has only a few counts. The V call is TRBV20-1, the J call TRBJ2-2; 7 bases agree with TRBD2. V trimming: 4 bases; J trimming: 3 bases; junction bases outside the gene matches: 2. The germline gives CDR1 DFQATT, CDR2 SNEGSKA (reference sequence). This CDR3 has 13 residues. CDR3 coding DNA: TGCAGTGCTACGAGCGGGGACACCGGGGAGCTGTTTTTT. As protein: CSATSGDTGELFF.

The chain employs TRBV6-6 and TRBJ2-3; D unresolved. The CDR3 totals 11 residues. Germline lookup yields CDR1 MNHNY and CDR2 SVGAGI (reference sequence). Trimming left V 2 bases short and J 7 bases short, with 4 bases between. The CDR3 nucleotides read TGTGCCAGCAGTTACCACAATACGCAGTATTTT. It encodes CASSYHNTQYF.

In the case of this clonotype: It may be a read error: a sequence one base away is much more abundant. CDR3 region: CASAHTAMQGETQYF. Here the CDR3 DNA reads TGTGCCAGTGCCCACACAGCGATGCAGGGGGAGACCCAGTACTTC. This chain connects TRBV19 to TRBJ2-5; D may be TRBD1 (6 bases). Trimming took 8 bases from V and 5 from J, leaving 21 bases between them. This CDR3 is 15 amino acids long. In germline, CDR1 is LNHDA, CDR2 SQIVND (reference sequence).

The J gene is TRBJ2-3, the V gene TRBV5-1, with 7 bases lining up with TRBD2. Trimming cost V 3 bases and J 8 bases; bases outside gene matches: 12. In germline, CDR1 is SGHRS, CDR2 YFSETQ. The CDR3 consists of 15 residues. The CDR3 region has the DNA TGCGCCAGCAGCTCCTCTAGCGGTTCTCACCTTACGCAGTATTTT. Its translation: CASSSSSGSHLTQYF. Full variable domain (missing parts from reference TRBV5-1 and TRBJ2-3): KAGVTQTPRYLIKTRGQQVTLSCSPISGHRSVSWYQQTPGQGLQFLFEYFSETQRNKGNFPGRFSGRQFSNSRSEMNVSTLELGDSALYLCASSSSSGSHLTQYFGPGTRLTVL.

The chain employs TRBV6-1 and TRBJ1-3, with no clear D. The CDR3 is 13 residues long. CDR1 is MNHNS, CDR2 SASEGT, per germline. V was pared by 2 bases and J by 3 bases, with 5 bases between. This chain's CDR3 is CASSEHLGNTIYF. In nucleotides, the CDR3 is TGTGCCAGCAGTGAACATCTTGGAAACACCATATATTTT.

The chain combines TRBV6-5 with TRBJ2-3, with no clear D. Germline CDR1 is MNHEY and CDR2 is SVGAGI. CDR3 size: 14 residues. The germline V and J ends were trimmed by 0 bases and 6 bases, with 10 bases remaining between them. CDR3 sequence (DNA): TGTGCCAGCAGTTACTCTTCCCCAGTCGATACGCAGTATTTT. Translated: CASSYSSPVDTQYF.

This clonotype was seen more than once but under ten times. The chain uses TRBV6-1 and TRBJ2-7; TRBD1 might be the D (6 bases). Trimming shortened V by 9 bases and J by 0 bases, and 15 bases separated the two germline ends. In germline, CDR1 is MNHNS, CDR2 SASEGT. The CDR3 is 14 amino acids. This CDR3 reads CASPDRYSSYEQYV. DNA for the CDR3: TGTGCCAGTCCGGACAGATACAGCTCCTACGAGCAGTACGTC.

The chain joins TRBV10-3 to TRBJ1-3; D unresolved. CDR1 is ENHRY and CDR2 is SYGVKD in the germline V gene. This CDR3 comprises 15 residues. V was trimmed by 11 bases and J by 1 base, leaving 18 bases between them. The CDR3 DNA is TGTGCCTCCCAGGAGGGCTACCGGTCTGGAAACACCATATATTTT. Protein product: CASQEGYRSGNTIYF.

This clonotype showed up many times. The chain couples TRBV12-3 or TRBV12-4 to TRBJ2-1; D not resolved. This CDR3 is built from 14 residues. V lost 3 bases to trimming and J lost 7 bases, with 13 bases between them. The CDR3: CASSFLGNRNEQFF. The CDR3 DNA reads TGTGCCAGCAGTTTTTTGGGCAATAGGAATGAGCAGTTCTTC.

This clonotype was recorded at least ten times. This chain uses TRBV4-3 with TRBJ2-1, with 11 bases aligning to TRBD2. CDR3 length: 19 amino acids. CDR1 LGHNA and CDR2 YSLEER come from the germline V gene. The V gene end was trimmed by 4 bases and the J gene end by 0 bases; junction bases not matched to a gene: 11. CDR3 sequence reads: CASSRSFSGGASSYNEQFF. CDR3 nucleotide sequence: TGCGCCAGCAGCCGCTCATTTAGCGGGGGGGCCAGCTCCTACAATGAGCAGTTCTTC.

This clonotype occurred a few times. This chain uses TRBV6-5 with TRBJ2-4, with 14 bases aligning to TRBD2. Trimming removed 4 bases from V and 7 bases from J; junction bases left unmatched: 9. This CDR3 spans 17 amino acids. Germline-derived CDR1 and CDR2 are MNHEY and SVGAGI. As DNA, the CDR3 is TGTGCCAGCAGTTCGGAGACTAGCGGGGGGGCGGGTAACATTCAGTACTTC. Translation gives CASSSETSGGAGNIQYF.

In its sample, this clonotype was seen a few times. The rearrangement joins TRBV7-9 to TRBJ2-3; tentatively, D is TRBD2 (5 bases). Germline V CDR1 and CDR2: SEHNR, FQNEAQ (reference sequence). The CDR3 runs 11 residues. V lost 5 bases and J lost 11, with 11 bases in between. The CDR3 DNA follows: TGTGCCAGCAGCAGACTCGGAGGGCAGTATTTT. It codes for CASSRLGGQYF.

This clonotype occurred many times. In nucleotides, the CDR3 is TGTGCCACACGGGACCACCATGAAGATACGCAGTATTTT. This translates into CATRDHHEDTQYF. The rearrangement uses TRBV25-1 and TRBJ2-3, with D tentatively TRBD1 or TRBD2 (5 bases each). V lost 10 bases and J lost 5, with 16 bases in between. The CDR3 sequence is 13 residues long. Germline-derived CDR1 and CDR2 are MGHDK and SYGVNS.

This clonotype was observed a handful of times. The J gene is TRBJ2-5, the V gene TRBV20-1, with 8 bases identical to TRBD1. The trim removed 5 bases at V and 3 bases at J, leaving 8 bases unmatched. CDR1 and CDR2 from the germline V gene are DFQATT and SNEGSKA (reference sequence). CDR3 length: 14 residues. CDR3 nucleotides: TGCAGTGCTTCCAGGACAGGGACGGAAGAGACCCAGTACTTC. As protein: CSASRTGTEETQYF.

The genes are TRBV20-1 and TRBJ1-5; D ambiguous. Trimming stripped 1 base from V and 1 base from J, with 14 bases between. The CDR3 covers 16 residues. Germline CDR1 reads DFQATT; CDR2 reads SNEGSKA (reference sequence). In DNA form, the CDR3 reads TGCAGTGCTAGAGGGCAGCGTCCGGGGAGCAATCAGCCCCAGCATTTT. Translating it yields CSARGQRPGSNQPQHF.

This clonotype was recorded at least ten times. CDR3 in amino acids: CSARDRAGYEQYV. The CDR3 DNA reads as TGCAGTGCCAGGGACAGGGCGGGCTACGAGCAGTACGTC. The gene calls are TRBV20-1 and TRBJ2-7; 9 bases are shared with TRBD1. This CDR3 spans 13 amino acids. The germline V gene has CDR1 DFQATT and CDR2 SNEGSKA (reference sequence). Losses at the gene ends were 6 bases for V and 3 bases for J; bases not matched to a gene: 6.

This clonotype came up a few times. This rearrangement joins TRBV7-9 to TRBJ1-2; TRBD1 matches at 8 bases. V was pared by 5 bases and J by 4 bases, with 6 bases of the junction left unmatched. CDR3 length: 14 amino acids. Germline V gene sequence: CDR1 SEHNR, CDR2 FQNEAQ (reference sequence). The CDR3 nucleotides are TGTGCCAGCAGCACCTGGACAGGGATCTATGGCTACACCTTC. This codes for CASSTWTGIYGYTF.

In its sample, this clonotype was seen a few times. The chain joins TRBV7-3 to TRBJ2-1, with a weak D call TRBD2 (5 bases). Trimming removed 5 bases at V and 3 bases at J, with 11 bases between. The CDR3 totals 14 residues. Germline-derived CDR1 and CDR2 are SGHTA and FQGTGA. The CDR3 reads CASSRGSLYNEQFF. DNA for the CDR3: TGTGCCAGCAGCAGAGGGAGCCTCTACAATGAGCAGTTCTTC.

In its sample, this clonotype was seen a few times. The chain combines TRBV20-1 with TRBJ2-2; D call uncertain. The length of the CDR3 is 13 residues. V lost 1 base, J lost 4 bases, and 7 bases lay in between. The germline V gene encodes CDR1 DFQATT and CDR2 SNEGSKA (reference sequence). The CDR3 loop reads CSARGPSTGELFF. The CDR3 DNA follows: TGCAGTGCTAGAGGTCCGAGCACCGGGGAGCTGTTTTTT.